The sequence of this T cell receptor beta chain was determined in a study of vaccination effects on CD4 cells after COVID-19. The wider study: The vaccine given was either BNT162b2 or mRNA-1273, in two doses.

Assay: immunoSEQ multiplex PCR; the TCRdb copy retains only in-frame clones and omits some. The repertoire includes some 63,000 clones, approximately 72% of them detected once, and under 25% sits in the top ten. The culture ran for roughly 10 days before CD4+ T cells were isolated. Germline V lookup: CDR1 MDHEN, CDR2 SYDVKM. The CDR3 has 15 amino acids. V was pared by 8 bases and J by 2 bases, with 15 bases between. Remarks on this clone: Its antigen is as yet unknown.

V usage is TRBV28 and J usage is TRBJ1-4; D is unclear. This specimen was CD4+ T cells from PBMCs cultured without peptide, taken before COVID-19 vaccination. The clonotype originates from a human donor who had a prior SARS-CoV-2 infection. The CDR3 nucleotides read TGTGCCAGCGGGCCCGCCCCAGCGACTAATGAAAAACTGTTTTTT. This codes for CASGPAPATNEKLFF.